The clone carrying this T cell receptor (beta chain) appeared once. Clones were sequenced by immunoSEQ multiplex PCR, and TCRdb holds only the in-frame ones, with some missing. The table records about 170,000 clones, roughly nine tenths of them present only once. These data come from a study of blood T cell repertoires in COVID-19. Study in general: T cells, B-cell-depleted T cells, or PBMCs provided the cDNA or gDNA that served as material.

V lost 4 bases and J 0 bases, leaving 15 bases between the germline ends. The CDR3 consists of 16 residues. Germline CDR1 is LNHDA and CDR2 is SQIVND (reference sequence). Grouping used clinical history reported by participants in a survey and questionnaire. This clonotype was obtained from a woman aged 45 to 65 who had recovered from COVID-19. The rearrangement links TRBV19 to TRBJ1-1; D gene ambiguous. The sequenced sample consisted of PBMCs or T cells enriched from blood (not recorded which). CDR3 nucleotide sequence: TGTGCCAGTAGTACCCGGACTGCAACGATGAACACTGAAGCTTTCTTT. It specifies CASSTRTATMNTEAFF.